The 18 T cell receptor beta chains in this list originate from one sample, sequenced in a study of T cells after yellow fever vaccination. TCRdb reprocessed the 5' RACE reads with MiXCR, giving one entry per CDR3 protein. The data show about 430,000 distinct CDR3 sequences, with roughly a sixth seen just once and 18% held by the top ten. Specimen: PBMCs, collected before the yellow fever booster vaccination. The receptors originated from a man younger than 30 who received the YFV17D yellow fever vaccine.

This rearrangement joins TRBV3-1 to TRBJ2-2, with a weak D call TRBD2 (5 bases). V lost 0 bases, J lost 5 bases, and 10 bases lay in between. Germline CDR1 reads LGHDT; CDR2 reads YNNKEL (reference sequence). The CDR3 length is 15 residues. CDR3 DNA sequence: TGTGCCAGCAGCCAAGATGCAACGGGGACCGGGGAGCTGTTTTTT. Amino acids: CASSQDATGTGELFF.

There are a few counts of this clonotype. This chain joins TRBV30 and TRBJ2-2; D possibly corresponds to TRBD1 (5 bases). Trimming left V 4 bases short and J 4 bases short, with 10 bases between. The germline CDR1 and CDR2 sequences are GTSNPN and SVGIG (reference sequence). This CDR3 region has 13 residues. The CDR3 loop reads CAWNPGSTGELFF. Here the CDR3 DNA reads TGTGCCTGGAACCCAGGGTCCACCGGGGAGCTGTTTTTT.

This clonotype was found a few times. The CDR3 region has the DNA TGTGCCATCCGGGCGGCTCTGGGGGACACCGGGGAGCTGTTTTTT. This encodes CAIRAALGDTGELFF. The chain has TRBV10-3 and TRBJ2-2, with D possibly called TRBD1 or TRBD2 (5 bases each). In germline, CDR1 is ENHRY, CDR2 SYGVKD. V lost 8 bases and J 3 bases, leaving 16 bases between the germline ends. The CDR3 is 15 amino acids.

The chain has TRBV20-1 and TRBJ1-5; D may be TRBD1 (6 bases). This CDR3 is built from 13 residues. Germline-derived CDR1 and CDR2 are DFQATT and SNEGSKA (reference sequence). The V end lost 5 bases, the J end lost 1 base, and 9 bases lay between the germline ends. In DNA, the CDR3 is TGCAGTGCTGAGGGGGGAAGCAATCAGCCCCAGCATTTT. The encoded protein is CSAEGGSNQPQHF.

The chain uses TRBV7-8 and TRBJ1-2, with TRBD1 matching 9 bases. CDR1 is SGHVS and CDR2 is FQNEAQ in the germline V gene. The CDR3 runs 16 residues. With 5 bases clipped from V and 5 bases from J, the junction kept 12 bases outside the gene matches. This chain's CDR3 is CASSMGERQGVYGYTF. The DNA of the CDR3 is TGTGCCAGCAGCATGGGGGAACGACAGGGGGTGTATGGCTACACCTTC.

The table lists this clonotype with a few counts. The chain links TRBV5-1 to TRBJ1-1; D possibly corresponds to TRBD1 (6 bases). The germline V and J ends were trimmed by 4 bases and 0 bases, with 10 bases remaining between them. The CDR3 has 14 amino acids. Germline V gene data show CDR1 as SGHRS and CDR2 as YFSETQ. The DNA of the CDR3 is TGCGCCAGCAGCCGCCGGACAGTGAACACTGAAGCTTTCTTT. This encodes CASSRRTVNTEAFF.

This clonotype came up a few times. The V call is TRBV12-3 or TRBV12-4, the J call TRBJ1-3; D ambiguous. Trimming left V 3 bases short and J 4 bases short, with 16 bases between. The CDR3 is 16 residues long. Here the CDR3 DNA reads TGTGCCAGCAGTTTTGCGCAACGACTCCTCGGAAACACCATATATTTT. It is translated as CASSFAQRLLGNTIYF.

The V and J genes are TRBV10-3 and TRBJ2-1, with D possibly matching TRBD2 (7 bases). V was pared by 8 bases and J by 8 bases, with 16 bases between. Per the germline V gene, CDR1 is ENHRY and CDR2 is SYGVKD. The CDR3 is made up of 13 amino acids. CDR3 loop: CAIGGGPPYEQFF. In nucleotides, the CDR3 is TGTGCCATCGGGGGGGGGCCCCCATATGAGCAGTTCTTC.

The J gene is TRBJ2-1, the V gene TRBV7-9; 9 positions match TRBD2. V was clipped by 5 bases and J by 4 bases; unmatched bases: 3. The CDR3 runs to 14 residues. The germline CDR1 and CDR2 sequences are SEHNR and FQNEAQ (reference sequence). DNA for the CDR3: TGTGCCAGCAGCCGTAGCGGGGGTTACAATGAGCAGTTCTTC. Encoded protein: CASSRSGGYNEQFF.

V usage is TRBV6-5 and J usage is TRBJ1-1; D unclear. CDR1 and CDR2 from the germline V gene are MNHEY and SVGAGI. Deletions cut 11 bases from V and 3 bases from J, with 16 bases between. The CDR3 extends over 13 amino acids. The CDR3 DNA reads TGTGCCTCAACCCGGGGTCGGGACACTGAAGCTTTCTTT. Translation: CASTRGRDTEAFF.

The CDR3 protein is CASSQTRGPPYGYTF. Here the CDR3 DNA reads TGCGCCAGCAGCCAGACTCGGGGGCCTCCCTATGGCTACACCTTC. V gene TRBV5-1 combines with J gene TRBJ1-2; a possible D gene is TRBD1 (6 bases). This CDR3 has 15 amino acids. The V gene lost 4 bases and the J gene lost 4 bases, with 17 bases spanning the gap. Germline CDR1 SGHRS, CDR2 YFSETQ.

This clonotype showed up just a few times. The V and J genes are TRBV4-2 and TRBJ2-2; 8 nucleotides match TRBD2. Germline loops: CDR1 LGHNA, CDR2 YNFKEQ. The trim removed 0 bases at V and 2 bases at J, leaving 5 bases unmatched. This CDR3 has 17 amino acids. Here the CDR3 reads CASSQDGGGHNTGELFF. The CDR3, as DNA: TGTGCCAGCAGCCAAGACGGCGGGGGGCACAACACCGGGGAGCTGTTTTTT.

The chain has TRBV12-3 or TRBV12-4 and TRBJ1-6, with a tentative D call TRBD1 (5 bases). Trimming pared 7 bases from V and 9 bases from J, leaving 13 bases between. The CDR3 has 13 amino acids. The CDR3 coding sequence is TGTGCCAGCACTCGGGGCCCTTCTTCACCCCTCCACTTT. Translation: CASTRGPSSPLHF.

This clonotype occurred a few times. J is TRBJ2-1 and V is TRBV20-1; 9 nucleotides line up with TRBD2. The CDR3 length is 16 residues. CDR1 is DFQATT, CDR2 SNEGSKA, per germline (reference sequence). V lost 7 bases to trimming and J lost 4 bases; unmatched junction nucleotides: 14. CDR3: CSGGGGQIGRYNEQFF. The CDR3 nucleotides are TGCAGTGGCGGGGGGGGACAAATCGGAAGGTACAATGAGCAGTTCTTC.

The sample holds a few counts of this clonotype. This chain links TRBV20-1 with TRBJ2-3; D assignment may be TRBD1 or TRBD2 (5 bases each). The CDR3 loop spans 15 amino acids. CDR1 is DFQATT, CDR2 SNEGSKA, per germline (reference sequence). Trimming pared 2 bases from V and 3 bases from J, leaving 15 bases between. For the CDR3, the DNA is TGCAGTGCTAGATTGTGGGACGGGGCTACAGATACGCAGTATTTT. As protein: CSARLWDGATDTQYF.

This rearrangement joins TRBV6-5 to TRBJ2-1; a possible D gene is TRBD2 (5 bases). Trimming cost V 0 bases and J 6 bases, with 12 bases left between them. The CDR3 contains 15 residues. Looked up from germline, CDR1 is MNHEY and CDR2 is SVGAGI. This CDR3 is CASSYSYDYRNEQFF. CDR3 sequence (DNA): TGTGCCAGCAGTTACTCGTATGACTACCGCAATGAGCAGTTCTTC.

This clonotype has only a few counts. The V gene is TRBV18, the J gene TRBJ1-5; D uncertain. CDR1 and CDR2 from the germline V gene are KGHSH and LQKENI. Trimming removed 6 bases from V and 6 bases from J, with 21 bases in between. This CDR3 is built from 16 residues. The CDR3 sequence is CASSPDSRAVRQPQHF. The CDR3 DNA is TGTGCCAGCTCTCCCGACTCTAGGGCAGTCCGTCAGCCCCAGCATTTT.

The rearrangement links TRBV28 to TRBJ2-1; D could derive from TRBD1 or TRBD2 (5 bases each). The CDR3 sequence is 14 residues long. Germline CDR1 and CDR2: MDHEN and SYDVKM. The V gene lost 3 bases and the J gene lost 8 bases, with 14 bases spanning the gap. This CDR3 is CASSFAGDGDEQFF. The CDR3 bases are TGTGCCAGCAGTTTTGCTGGGGACGGGGATGAGCAGTTCTTC.